This T cell receptor (beta chain) was retrieved from a study of regulatory T cells in long-lasting Graves disease. General observations from the study: Persistent Graves' patients possessed reduced TCR diversity relative to recently diagnosed ones. TRBV28 was favored in persistent disease, as were TRBJ1-2 and TRBJ2-5.

This CDR3 is 13 amino acids long. V shed 4 bases and J shed 3 bases, with 10 bases lying between them. The V gene's germline CDR1 is LGHDT and CDR2 YNNKEL (reference sequence). Time point meaning: persistent/refractory GD, antithyroid drugs over 5 years with positive TRAb. The TCR library was made from RNA that had been extracted from PBMCs in TRIzol. The source of the patients was an endocrinology department in Xi'an, China. CDR3 regions were amplified by Arm-PCR using iRepertoire HTBI primers to build TCR beta libraries. TCRdb reprocessed the multiplex PCR reads via MiXCR and lists one record per CDR3 protein. This sample has approximately 400,000 distinct CDR3 sequences, with roughly 24% found just once. In this sample, this clonotype turned up many times. What it binds is unknown.

The material sequenced was peripheral blood mononuclear cells (PBMCs), taken when the disease was refractory, from a patient treated with antithyroid drugs. The gene calls are TRBV3-1 and TRBJ2-7; the D gene is possibly TRBD2 (5 bases). This receptor was identified in a woman in her forties with Graves disease. The CDR3 DNA reads as TGTGCCAGCAGCCGCGGAGGACGCTACGAGCAGTACTTC. Its protein is CASSRGGRYEQYF.